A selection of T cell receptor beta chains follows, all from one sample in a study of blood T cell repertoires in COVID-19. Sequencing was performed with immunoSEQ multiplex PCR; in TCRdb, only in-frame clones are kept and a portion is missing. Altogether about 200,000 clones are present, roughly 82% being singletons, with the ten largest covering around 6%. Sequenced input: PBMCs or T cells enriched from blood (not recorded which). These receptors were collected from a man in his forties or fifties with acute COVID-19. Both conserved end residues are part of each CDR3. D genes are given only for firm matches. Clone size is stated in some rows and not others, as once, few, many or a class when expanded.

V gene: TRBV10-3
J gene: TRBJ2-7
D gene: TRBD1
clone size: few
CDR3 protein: CAIRSMDRGTGEQYF
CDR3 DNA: TGTGCCATCAGATCGATGGACAGGGGAACGGGCGAGCAGTACTTC

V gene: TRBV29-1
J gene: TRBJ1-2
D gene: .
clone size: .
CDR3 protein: CSVVGREGKGYTF
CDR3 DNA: TGCAGCGTTGTGGGCAGGGAGGGAAAGGGCTACACCTTC

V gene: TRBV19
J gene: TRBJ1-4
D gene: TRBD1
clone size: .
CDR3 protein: CASSLQGASEKLFF
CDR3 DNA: TGTGCCAGTAGTTTACAGGGGGCTTCTGAAAAACTGTTTTTT

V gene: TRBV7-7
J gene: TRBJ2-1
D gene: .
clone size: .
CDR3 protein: CASSLATGNNEQFF
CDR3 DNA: TGTGCTAGCAGCTTAGCGACAGGTAACAATGAGCAGTTCTTC

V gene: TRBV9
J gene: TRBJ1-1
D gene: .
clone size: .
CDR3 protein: CASGAGRGNTEAFF
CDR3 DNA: TGTGCCAGCGGGGCGGGCAGGGGAAACACTGAAGCTTTCTTT

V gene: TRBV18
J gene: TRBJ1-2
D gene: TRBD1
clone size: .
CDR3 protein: CASSPKQGGQGYTF
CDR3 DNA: TGTGCCAGCTCACCCAAACAGGGGGGTCAAGGCTACACCTTC

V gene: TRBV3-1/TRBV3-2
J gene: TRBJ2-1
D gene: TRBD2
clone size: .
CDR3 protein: CASSQVSSGSSYNEQFF
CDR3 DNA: TGTGCCAGCAGCCAAGTGTCTAGCGGGAGCTCCTACAATGAGCAGTTCTTC

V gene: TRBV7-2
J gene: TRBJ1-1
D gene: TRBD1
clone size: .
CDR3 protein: CASSLTRDSGGNTEAFF
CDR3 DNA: TGTGCCAGCAGTCTTACACGGGACAGCGGGGGGAACACTGAAGCTTTCTTT

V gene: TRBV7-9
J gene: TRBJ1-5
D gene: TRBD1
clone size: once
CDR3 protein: CASSSSTGDQPQHF
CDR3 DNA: TGTGCCAGCAGCTCAAGTACAGGGGACCAGCCCCAGCATTTT

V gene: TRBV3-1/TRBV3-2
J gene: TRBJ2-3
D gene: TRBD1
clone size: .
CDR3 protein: CASSPGTGGKAQYF
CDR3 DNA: TGTGCCAGCAGCCCCGGGACAGGTGGTAAGGCGCAGTATTTT

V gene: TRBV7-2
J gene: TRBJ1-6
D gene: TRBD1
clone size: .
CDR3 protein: CASSLDRGQSPLHF
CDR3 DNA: TGTGCCAGCAGCTTAGACAGGGGGCAATCACCCCTCCACTTT

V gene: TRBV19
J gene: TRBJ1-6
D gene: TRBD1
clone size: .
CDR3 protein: CASTLRTGGNSPLHF
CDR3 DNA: TGTGCCAGTACTCTCCGGACAGGGGGCAATTCACCCCTCCACTTT

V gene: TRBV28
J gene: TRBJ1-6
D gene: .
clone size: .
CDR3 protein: CASGTGAGNSPLHF
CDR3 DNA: TGTGCCAGCGGAACAGGAGCCGGGAATTCACCCCTCCACTTT

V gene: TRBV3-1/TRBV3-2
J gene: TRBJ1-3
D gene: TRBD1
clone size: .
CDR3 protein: CASSQRTGIGNTIYF
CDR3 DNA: TGTGCCAGCAGCCAGAGGACAGGGATCGGAAACACCATATATTTT

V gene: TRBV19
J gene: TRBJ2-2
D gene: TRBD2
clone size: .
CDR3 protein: CASTPGLDFTGELFF
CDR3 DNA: TGTGCCAGTACGCCGGGACTAGACTTTACCGGGGAGCTGTTTTTT

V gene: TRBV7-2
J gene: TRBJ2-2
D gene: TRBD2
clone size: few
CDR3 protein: CASSFGLAGSTGELFF
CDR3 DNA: TGTGCCAGCAGCTTTGGACTAGCGGGAAGCACCGGGGAGCTGTTTTTT

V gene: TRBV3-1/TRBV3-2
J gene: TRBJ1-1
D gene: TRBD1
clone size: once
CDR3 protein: CASSPTGQGNTEAFF
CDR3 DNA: TGTGCCAGCAGCCCTACGGGACAGGGAAACACTGAAGCTTTCTTT

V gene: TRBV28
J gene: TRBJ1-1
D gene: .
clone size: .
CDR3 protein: CASRDSSGTPTEAFF
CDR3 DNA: TGTGCCAGCAGAGACTCTTCCGGGACACCCACTGAAGCTTTCTTT

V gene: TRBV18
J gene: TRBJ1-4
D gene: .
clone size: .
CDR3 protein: CASSPQEKLFF
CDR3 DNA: TGTGCCAGCTCACCCCAGGAAAAACTGTTTTTT

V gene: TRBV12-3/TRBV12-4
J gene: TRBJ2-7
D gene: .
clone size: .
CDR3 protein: CASSLNQAYEQYF
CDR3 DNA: TGTGCCAGCAGTTTAAATCAGGCGTACGAGCAGTACTTC

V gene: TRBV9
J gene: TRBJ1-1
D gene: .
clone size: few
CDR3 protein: CASSFSPGGDTEAFF
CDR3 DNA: TGTGCCAGCAGCTTCTCCCCCGGGGGTGACACTGAAGCTTTCTTT

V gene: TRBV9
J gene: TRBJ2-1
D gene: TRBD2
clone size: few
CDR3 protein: CASSPGLAVNNEQFF
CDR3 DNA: TGTGCCAGCTCACCTGGACTAGCGGTAAACAATGAGCAGTTCTTC

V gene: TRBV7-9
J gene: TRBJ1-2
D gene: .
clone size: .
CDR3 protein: CASSLALAAVDTF
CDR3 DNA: TGTGCCAGCAGCTTAGCGCTAGCCGCAGTAGACACCTTC

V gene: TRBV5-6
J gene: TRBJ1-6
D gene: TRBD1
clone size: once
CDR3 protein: CASSFPTGKNSPLHF
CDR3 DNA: TGTGCCAGCAGCTTCCCGACAGGGAAGAATTCACCCCTCCACTTT

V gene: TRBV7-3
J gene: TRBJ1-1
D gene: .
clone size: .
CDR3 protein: CASSLIRTVRNTEAFF
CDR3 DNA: TGTGCCAGCAGCTTAATCAGGACAGTGAGGAACACTGAAGCTTTCTTT

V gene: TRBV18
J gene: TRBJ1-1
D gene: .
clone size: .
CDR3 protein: CASSRNGGEDTEAFF
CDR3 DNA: TGTGCCAGCTCACGGAACGGGGGGGAGGACACTGAAGCTTTCTTT

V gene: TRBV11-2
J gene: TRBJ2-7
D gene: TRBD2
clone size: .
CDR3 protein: CASSLASGSSYEQYF
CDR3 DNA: TGTGCCAGCAGCTTAGCTAGCGGGAGCTCCTACGAGCAGTACTTC

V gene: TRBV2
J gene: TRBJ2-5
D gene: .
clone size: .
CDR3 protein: CASSEDRERRETQYF
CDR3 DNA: TGTGCCAGCAGTGAAGACCGGGAGCGCCGGGAGACCCAGTACTTC

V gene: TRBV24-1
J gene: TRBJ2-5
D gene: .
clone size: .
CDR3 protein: CATAPARGGPETQYF
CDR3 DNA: TGTGCCACCGCCCCCGCGAGGGGGGGACCAGAGACCCAGTACTTC

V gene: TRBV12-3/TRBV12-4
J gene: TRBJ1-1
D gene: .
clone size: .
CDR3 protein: CASSRPQRRTFF
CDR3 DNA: TGTGCCAGCAGTCGACCTCAGCGGAGAACTTTCTTT

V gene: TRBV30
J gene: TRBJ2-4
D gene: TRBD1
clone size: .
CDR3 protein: CAWSVGQGGGSDIQYF
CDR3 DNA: TGTGCCTGGAGTGTAGGACAGGGTGGAGGGAGCGACATTCAGTACTTC

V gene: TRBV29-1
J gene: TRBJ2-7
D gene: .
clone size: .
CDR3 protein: CSVEEGRVEIYEQYF
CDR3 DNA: TGCAGCGTTGAAGAAGGCAGGGTAGAGATCTACGAGCAGTACTTC

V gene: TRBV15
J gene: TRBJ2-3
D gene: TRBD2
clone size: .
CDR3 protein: CATSRKGLVAGGPADTQYF
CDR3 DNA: TGTGCCACCAGCAGGAAGGGCCTGGTAGCGGGAGGGCCGGCAGATACGCAGTATTTT

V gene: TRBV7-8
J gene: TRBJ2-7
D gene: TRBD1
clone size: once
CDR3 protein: CASSIRQGRNEQYF
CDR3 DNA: TGTGCCAGCAGCATCCGACAGGGGAGGAACGAGCAGTACTTC

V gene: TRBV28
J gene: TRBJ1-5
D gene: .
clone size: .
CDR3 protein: CASSSLSQPQHF
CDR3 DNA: TGTGCCAGCAGTTCCCTCAGTCAGCCCCAGCATTTT

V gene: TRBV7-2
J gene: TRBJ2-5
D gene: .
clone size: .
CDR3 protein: CASSLGSETQYF
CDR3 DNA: TGTGCCAGCAGCTTAGGGAGCGAAACCCAGTACTTC

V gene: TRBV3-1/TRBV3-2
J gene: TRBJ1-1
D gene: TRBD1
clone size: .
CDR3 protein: CASSQTGGGTEAFF
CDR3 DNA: TGTGCCAGCAGTCAAACAGGGGGTGGAACTGAAGCTTTCTTT

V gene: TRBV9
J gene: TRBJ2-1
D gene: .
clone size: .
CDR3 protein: CASSVAPRGTDYNEQFF
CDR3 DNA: TGTGCCAGCAGCGTCGCCCCACGAGGGACTGATTACAATGAGCAGTTCTTC

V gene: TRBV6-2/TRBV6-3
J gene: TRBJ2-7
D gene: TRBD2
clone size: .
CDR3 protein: CASSYQGLAVANEQYF
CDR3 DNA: TGTGCCAGCAGTTACCAGGGACTAGCGGTTGCAAACGAGCAGTACTTC

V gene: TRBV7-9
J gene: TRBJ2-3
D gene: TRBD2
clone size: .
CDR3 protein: CASSGASGLYTQYF
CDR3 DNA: TGTGCCAGCAGCGGGGCTAGCGGACTCTATACGCAGTATTTT

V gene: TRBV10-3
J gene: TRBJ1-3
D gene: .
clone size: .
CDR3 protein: CAMAPTAGNTIYF
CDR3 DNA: TGTGCCATGGCCCCAACCGCGGGGAACACCATATATTTT

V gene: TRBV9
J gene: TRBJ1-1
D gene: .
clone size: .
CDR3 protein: CASSVVMRVNTEAFF
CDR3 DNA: TGTGCCAGCAGCGTAGTAATGAGGGTCAACACTGAAGCTTTCTTT

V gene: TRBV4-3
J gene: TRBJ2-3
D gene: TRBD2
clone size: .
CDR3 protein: CASSQDGNSGRTFTDTQYF
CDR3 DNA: TGCGCCAGCAGCCAAGATGGTAATAGCGGGAGGACCTTCACAGATACGCAGTATTTT

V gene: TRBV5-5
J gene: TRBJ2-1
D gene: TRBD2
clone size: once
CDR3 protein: CASSSIAGFSNEQFF
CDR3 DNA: TGTGCCAGCAGCTCTATAGCGGGATTCTCCAATGAGCAGTTCTTC

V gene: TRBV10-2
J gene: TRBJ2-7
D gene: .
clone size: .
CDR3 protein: CASRYGSTYEQYF
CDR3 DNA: TGCGCCAGTCGGTATGGGAGTACCTACGAGCAGTACTTC

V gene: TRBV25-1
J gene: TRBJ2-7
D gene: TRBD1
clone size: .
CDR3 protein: CASSDWDRVRGQYF
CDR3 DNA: TGTGCCAGCAGTGACTGGGACAGGGTAAGAGGGCAGTACTTC